This passage covers 24 T cell receptor beta chains from one sample sequenced in a study of T cells in Graves' hyperthyroidism and ophthalmopathy. Amplification of TCR beta CDR3 regions was performed using RNA transcripts as template. In the first-round RT-PCR of the TCR CDR3, the HTBI primer set was used. From the multiplex PCR reads, TCRdb called clonotypes with MiXCR, one entry per CDR3 protein. The sample lists roughly 400,000 distinct CDR3 sequences, around 15% occurring once. Sequenced: blood. These receptors were obtained from a man in his fifties or sixties with Graves' ophthalmopathy.

This clonotype occurred a few times. A clone one base away is much larger, so this may be a read error. The chain carries TRBV9 and TRBJ2-1; 9 nucleotides match TRBD2. The CDR3 is 15 residues long. V was pared by 0 bases and J by 2 bases, with 0 bases of the junction left unmatched. Germline CDR1 and CDR2: SGDLS and YYNGEE. The CDR3: CASSVGGRAYNEQFF. The CDR3 nucleotides read TGTGCCAGCAGCGTAGGCGGGAGGGCCTACAATGAGCAGTTCTTC.

This clonotype was counted many times. CDR3 in amino acids: CAWSVDLGRPETQYF. CDR3 coding DNA: TGTGCCTGGAGTGTCGACTTGGGACGGCCGGAGACCCAGTACTTC. The genes are TRBV30 and TRBJ2-5; possibly TRBD1 or TRBD2 for D (5 bases each). The length of the CDR3 is 15 residues. V lost 0 bases and J lost 5, with 16 bases in between. Germline V gene data show CDR1 as GTSNPN and CDR2 as SVGIG (reference sequence).

This clonotype has ten or more counts. V is TRBV7-3 and J is TRBJ2-7; 8 positions agree with TRBD1. In germline, CDR1 is SGHTA, CDR2 FQGTGA. V lost 3 bases, J lost 2 bases, and 3 bases stayed unmatched. This CDR3 spans 14 amino acids. CDR3 nucleotide sequence: TGTGCCAGCAGCTTGACAGGGGCCCCCTACGAGCAGTACTTC. Its protein is CASSLTGAPYEQYF.

This clonotype was counted a few times. The CDR3: CASSSPLNGNYGYTF. CDR3 coding DNA: TGTGCCAGCAGTTCCCCTCTCAACGGCAACTATGGCTACACCTTC. This chain uses TRBV6-5 with TRBJ1-2; no firm D call. Per the germline V gene, CDR1 is MNHEY and CDR2 is SVGAGI. The CDR3 contains 15 residues. Trimming removed 4 bases from V and 2 bases from J, with 14 bases in between.

This clonotype has more than one count but fewer than ten. The chain joins TRBV28 to TRBJ2-4; possible D gene TRBD1, 6 bases. CDR1 is MDHEN and CDR2 is SYDVKM in the germline V gene. CDR3 length: 17 amino acids. Trimming left V 2 bases short and J 1 base short, with 15 bases between. CDR3 protein: CASSLGQRVSAKNIQYF. For the CDR3, the DNA is TGTGCCAGCAGTTTAGGACAGAGGGTATCTGCCAAAAACATTCAGTACTTC.

This clonotype was counted many times. The chain has TRBV5-4 and TRBJ1-2, with a possible D match to TRBD1 (5 bases). Per germline, CDR1 SGHNT and CDR2 YYREEE (reference sequence). Trimming removed 0 bases at V and 4 bases at J, with 10 bases between. The CDR3 contains 14 residues. The DNA of the CDR3 is TGTGCCAGCAGCTTGGCCCGGGACCGCTATGGCTACACCTTC. This translates into CASSLARDRYGYTF.

This clonotype was recorded many times. The chain links TRBV5-1 to TRBJ2-3; the D gene is possibly TRBD2 (6 bases). Germline CDR1 SGHRS, CDR2 YFSETQ. The V end lost 1 base, the J end lost 4 bases, and 13 bases lay between the germline ends. The CDR3 is 15 residues long. CDR3 amino acids: CASSLSIVAADTQYF. As DNA, the CDR3 is TGCGCCAGCAGCTTGAGTATCGTAGCGGCAGATACGCAGTATTTT.

This clonotype was observed at least ten times. This chain joins TRBV7-9 and TRBJ2-1; 8 positions match TRBD2. CDR1 and CDR2 (germline): SEHNR, FQNEAQ (reference sequence). The CDR3 covers 15 residues. V lost 7 bases, J lost 4 bases, and 9 bases stayed unmatched. The DNA of the CDR3 is TGTGCCAGCACGCTAGCGGCTAGCGGGTACAATGAGCAGTTCTTC. The encoded protein is CASTLAASGYNEQFF.

This clonotype was seen many times. The chain recombines TRBV3-1 with TRBJ2-5, with D hard to call. Trimming cost V 9 bases and J 5 bases, with 19 bases left between them. The length of the CDR3 is 14 residues. Germline V gene data show CDR1 as LGHDT and CDR2 as YNNKEL (reference sequence). The chain's CDR3 is CASTPEIGRETQYF. CDR3 coding DNA: TGTGCCAGTACGCCCGAAATAGGACGGGAGACCCAGTACTTC.

This clonotype was seen more than once but under ten times. Given a much more abundant clone one base away, this may be a read error. The chain combines TRBV11-2 with TRBJ2-3; 8 positions match TRBD2. The germline gives CDR1 SGHAT, CDR2 FQNNGV. The CDR3 spans 17 residues. Trimming cost V 4 bases and J 8 bases; bases outside gene matches: 17. The CDR3 region has the DNA TGTGCCAGCAGCTCAATTAGCGGGATTAACCGAGCCGGTACGCAGTATTTT. Protein: CASSSISGINRAGTQYF.

This clonotype came up a few times. CDR3 loop: CSALGGVSRNTGELFF. The CDR3 DNA follows: TGCAGTGCTCTCGGGGGGGTTTCTAGGAACACCGGGGAGCTGTTTTTT. The chain recombines TRBV20-1 with TRBJ2-2, with 8 bases fitting TRBD2. CDR1 and CDR2 (germline): DFQATT, SNEGSKA (reference sequence). This CDR3 region has 16 residues. With 5 bases clipped from V and 1 base from J, the junction kept 9 bases outside the gene matches.

This clonotype came up many times. The chain is built from TRBV7-2 and TRBJ2-7, with D perhaps matching TRBD2 (5 bases). With 0 bases removed from V and 2 bases from J, the gap between germline ends came to 8 bases. Germline V gene lookup returns CDR1 SGHTA and CDR2 FQGNSA. CDR3 length: 14 amino acids. CDR3: CASSLAPGTYEQYF. As DNA, the CDR3 is TGTGCCAGCAGCTTAGCTCCGGGGACCTACGAGCAGTACTTC.

The chain recombines TRBV9 with TRBJ2-2; the D is unclear. The V and J ends lost 0 bases and 0 bases respectively, with 9 bases between them. From germline, CDR1 is SGDLS and CDR2 YYNGEE. This CDR3 has 16 residues. This CDR3 is CASSVGEYSNTGELFF. Here the CDR3 DNA reads TGTGCCAGCAGCGTAGGGGAATATTCGAACACCGGGGAGCTGTTTTTT.

The chain is built from TRBV11-3 and TRBJ2-3, with D perhaps matching TRBD1 (5 bases). Germline V gives CDR1 SGHNT, CDR2 YENEEA. The CDR3 is made up of 16 amino acids. V lost 8 bases and J 2 bases, leaving 20 bases between the germline ends. The CDR3 sequence: CASPPPGLGSTDTQYF. In nucleotides, the CDR3 is TGTGCCAGCCCCCCCCCAGGGTTGGGGTCCACAGATACGCAGTATTTT.

This clonotype was counted ten times or more. This chain uses TRBV2 with TRBJ2-3, with D hard to call. Trimming took off 1 base at V and 3 bases at J, with 8 bases between the two ends. The CDR3 length is 14 residues. Germline V gene lookup returns CDR1 SNHLY and CDR2 FYNNEI. CDR3 region: CASSEVGDTDTQYF. The DNA for the CDR3 is TGTGCCAGCAGTGAAGTTGGGGATACAGATACGCAGTATTTT.

There are many counts of this clonotype. The genes are TRBV3-1 and TRBJ2-3, with 8 bases identical to TRBD2. This CDR3 has 18 residues. Trimming removed 0 bases from V and 6 bases from J; junction bases left unmatched: 14. Germline lookup yields CDR1 LGHDT and CDR2 YNNKEL (reference sequence). In DNA, the CDR3 is TGTGCCAGCAGCCAAGATCACAGCGGGGGTACTGTCGGGGATACGCAGTATTTT. Translated: CASSQDHSGGTVGDTQYF.

This clonotype occurred a few times. CDR3 nucleotide sequence: TGTGCCAGCAGTTGGACTAAGGGCACAGATACGCAGTATTTT. Translation gives CASSWTKGTDTQYF. The V call is TRBV12-3 or TRBV12-4, the J call TRBJ2-3; possible D gene TRBD2, 6 bases. V lost 4 bases, J lost 1 base, and 9 bases lay in between. This CDR3 has 14 residues.

In its sample, this clonotype was seen many times. V is TRBV27 and J is TRBJ1-4, with a possible D match to TRBD1 (6 bases). The CDR3 is 15 amino acids. Germline loops: CDR1 MNHEY, CDR2 SMNVEV (reference sequence). V was cut by 5 bases and J by 0 bases, with 10 bases left in between. The CDR3, as DNA: TGTGCCAGCAGTCGAGGGGGGGCAACTAATGAAAAACTGTTTTTT. Translation: CASSRGGATNEKLFF.

J is TRBJ1-5 and V is TRBV4-2; D gene unclear. CDR1 LGHNA and CDR2 YNFKEQ come from the germline V gene. Deletions cut 1 base from V and 3 bases from J, with 13 bases between. This CDR3 is built from 16 residues. CDR3 DNA sequence: TGTGCCAGCAGCCAAGGGAGGGTTACGGACAATCAGCCCCAGCATTTT. It translates to CASSQGRVTDNQPQHF.

This clonotype has only a few counts. The chain links TRBV5-1 to TRBJ2-3; 11 nucleotides line up with TRBD2. This CDR3 spans 15 amino acids. In germline, CDR1 is SGHRS, CDR2 YFSETQ. Germline trimming cut 5 bases from V and 2 bases from J; bases unmatched to any gene: 4. The CDR3 is CASSTGLAVTDTQYF. CDR3 in DNA: TGCGCCAGCAGTACGGGACTAGCGGTCACAGATACGCAGTATTTT.

This clonotype was seen ten or more times. The chain employs TRBV11-3 and TRBJ1-1; TRBD1 matches 8 bases. Trimming took 2 bases from V and 1 from J; bases not matched to a gene: 3. The CDR3 contains 15 residues. Germline V gene lookup returns CDR1 SGHNT and CDR2 YENEEA. The CDR3 nucleotides are TGTGCCAGCAGCTTATCGACAGGGGCGAACACTGAAGCTTTCTTT. This encodes CASSLSTGANTEAFF. The variable domain in full, completed from reference TRBV11-3 and TRBJ1-1, reads EAGVVQSPRYKIIEKKQPVAFWCNPISGHNTLYWYLQNLGQGPELLIRYENEEAVDDSQLPKDRFSAERLKGVDSTLKIQPAELGDSAVYLCASSLSTGANTEAFFGQGTRLTVV.

The chain uses TRBV2 and TRBJ1-2; 10 bases map to TRBD1. The CDR3 has 14 amino acids. Germline loops: CDR1 SNHLY, CDR2 FYNNEI. Trimming cost V 6 bases and J 8 bases; bases outside gene matches: 9. DNA of the CDR3: TGTGCCAGCAGCGATAGTGACAGGGGGCTCGGCTACACCTTC. It codes for CASSDSDRGLGYTF.

In this sample, this clonotype turned up a few times. This chain joins TRBV6-1 and TRBJ1-5; no clear D. V lost 8 bases, J lost 3 bases, and 11 bases lay in between. Per the germline V gene, CDR1 is MNHNS and CDR2 is SASEGT. The CDR3 consists of 13 residues. The CDR3 DNA reads as TGTGCCAGCTCTATCCAGCTCAATCAGCCCCAGCATTTT. Protein: CASSIQLNQPQHF.

This clonotype was seen at least ten times. The V call is TRBV6-1, the J call TRBJ2-2; 7 bases match TRBD1. CDR3 length: 14 residues. The ends lost 6 bases at V and 4 bases at J; junction bases unmatched: 5. Germline-derived CDR1 and CDR2 are MNHNS and SASEGT. The CDR3 DNA reads as TGTGCCAGCAGCAAGACAGGGACCACCGGGGAGCTGTTTTTT. This encodes CASSKTGTTGELFF.